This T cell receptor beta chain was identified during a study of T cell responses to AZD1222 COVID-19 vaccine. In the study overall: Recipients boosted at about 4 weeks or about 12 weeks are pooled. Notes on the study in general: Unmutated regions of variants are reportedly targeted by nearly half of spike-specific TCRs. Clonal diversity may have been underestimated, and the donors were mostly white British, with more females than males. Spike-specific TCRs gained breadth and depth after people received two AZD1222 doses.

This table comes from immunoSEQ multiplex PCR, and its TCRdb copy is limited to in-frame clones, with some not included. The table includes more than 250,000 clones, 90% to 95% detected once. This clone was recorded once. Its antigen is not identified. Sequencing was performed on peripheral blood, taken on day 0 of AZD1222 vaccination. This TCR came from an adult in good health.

CDR3 coding DNA: TGTGCCAGCAGACGGGGACACCTCCAGGCCAGGGAGCAGTACTTC. Its protein is CASRRGHLQAREQYF. The rearrangement joins TRBV5-6 to TRBJ2-7; D may be TRBD1 (6 bases). Germline V gene sequence: CDR1 SGHDT, CDR2 YYEEEE. The CDR3 totals 15 residues. The germline V and J ends were trimmed by 5 bases and 7 bases, with 22 bases remaining between them.